In its sample, the clone carrying this TCR beta chain was seen many times. TCRdb redid the calling of the 5' RACE reads with MiXCR, one entry per CDR3 protein. The sample carries about 150,000 distinct CDR3 sequences, around 3.5% recorded once. The data belong to a study of identical twins. Per germline, CDR1 SGHRS and CDR2 YFSETQ. The CDR3 runs to 14 residues. V gave up 5 bases and J gave up 0 bases, with 10 bases separating them. The specimen was memory T cells sorted from blood. The origin of this receptor is a man aged 18-30 years in good health. The chain joins TRBV5-1 to TRBJ2-3; maybe TRBD2 (5 bases). The CDR3 protein is CASSWPSSTDTQYF. The CDR3 DNA reads as TGCGCCAGCAGTTGGCCTAGCAGCACAGATACGCAGTATTTT.